A selection of T cell receptor beta chains follows, all from one sample in a study of blood T cell repertoires in COVID-19. Repertoires were generated with immunoSEQ multiplex PCR, while TCRdb's copy carries only in-frame clones and drops some. The repertoire holds fewer than 150,000 clones, with more than 75% as singletons. The sequencing input was peripheral blood. The receptor set was obtained from a woman aged 60 to 75 with acute or convalescent COVID-19. Both conserved end residues are part of each CDR3. D genes are given only for firm matches. Rows may omit the clone size; those that give it use once, few, many or a size class.

abundance	d_gene	v_gene	j_gene	CDR3aa	CDR3nt
-	-	TRBV6-6	TRBJ1-2	CASSSLFTGNGYTF	TGTGCCAGCAGTTCACTATTTACAGGGAATGGCTACACCTTC
-	-	TRBV6-6	TRBJ2-7	CASSYTRQAYEQYF	TGTGCCAGCAGTTACACGCGACAGGCCTACGAGCAGTACTTC
-	-	TRBV20-1	TRBJ1-3	CSALTGNTIYF	TGCAGTGCTCTCACAGGGAACACCATATATTTT
-	TRBD1	TRBV6-9	TRBJ1-1	CASSSYPTGEIMGNTEAFF	TGTGCCAGCAGTTCCTATCCTACAGGGGAGATAATGGGGAACACTGAAGCTTTCTTT
-	-	TRBV27	TRBJ2-6	CASSTTSGANVLTF	TGTGCCAGCAGCACTACCTCTGGGGCCAACGTCCTGACTTTC
-	-	TRBV10-3	TRBJ2-7	CAISAKGLSGTYEQYF	TGTGCCATCAGTGCCAAGGGTCTCTCGGGGACCTACGAGCAGTACTTC
-	-	TRBV7-9	TRBJ1-1	CASSVSQVNTEAFF	TGTGCCAGCAGCGTGTCACAGGTGAACACTGAAGCTTTCTTT
-	TRBD2	TRBV3-1/TRBV3-2	TRBJ2-1	CASSQGGYRKFF	TGTGCCAGCAGCCAGGGGGGGTATCGGAAGTTCTTC
-	TRBD2	TRBV11-2	TRBJ2-2	CASSQSTSRVAGELFF	TGTGCCAGCAGCCAGTCGACTAGCCGCGTCGCCGGGGAGCTGTTTTTT
-	-	TRBV28	TRBJ2-1	CASSFGSYNEQFF	TGTGCCAGCAGTTTCGGCTCCTACAATGAGCAGTTCTTC
-	-	TRBV24-1	TRBJ2-4	CATSDPQGNAKNIQYF	TGTGCCACCAGTGACCCTCAGGGGAATGCCAAAAACATTCAGTACTTC
-	TRBD2	TRBV19	TRBJ2-4	CASSIPTSGRSKNIQYF	TGTGCCAGTAGTATTCCGACTAGCGGGAGATCCAAAAACATTCAGTACTTC
-	-	TRBV29-1	TRBJ2-5	CSVVVTETQYF	TGCAGCGTCGTAGTAACGGAGACCCAGTACTTC
-	TRBD2	TRBV2	TRBJ2-1	CASSVDGGGHNEQFF	TGTGCCAGCAGTGTGGACGGGGGGGGCCACAATGAGCAGTTCTTC
-	-	TRBV2	TRBJ2-3	CASSVIATDTQYF	TGTGCCAGCAGTGTTATAGCCACAGATACGCAGTATTTT
few	-	TRBV5-4	TRBJ1-3	CASSNNRRNTIYF	TGTGCCAGCAGTAACAACAGGAGAAACACCATATATTTT
-	-	TRBV5-1	TRBJ2-7	CASSKGGSSYEQYF	TGCGCCAGCAGCAAGGGGGGGAGCTCCTACGAGCAGTACTTC
-	-	TRBV10-3	TRBJ2-1	CASESGGDYNEQFF	TGTGCCTCCGAGTCAGGAGGCGACTACAATGAGCAGTTCTTC
-	-	TRBV30	TRBJ1-1	CAWRRRGGTEAFF	TGTGCCTGGAGACGAAGGGGAGGCACTGAAGCTTTCTTT